This T cell receptor beta chain emerged from a study of T cells in Graves' hyperthyroidism and ophthalmopathy. Study results and caveats: With a median lead of roughly 6.2 months before onset, the model predicted ophthalmopathy.

Patients having uncontrolled infection, another autoimmune disease, pregnancy or lactation were not included. The diagnoses drew upon clinical symptoms, serum thyroxine and TRAb, thyroid ultrasound and orbital computed tomography. It was roughly 10 ml of fresh peripheral blood that supplied the PBMCs. TCR beta CDR3 regions were amplified from RNA transcripts. Initially, a first-round RT-PCR of the TCR CDR3 employed the HTBI primer set. MiXCR was run by TCRdb on the multiplex PCR reads, yielding one entry per CDR3 protein. The table includes about 380,000 distinct CDR3 sequences, 18% detected once. The CDR3 length is 14 residues. Germline lookup yields CDR1 SGDLS and CDR2 YYNGEE. Trimming took 2 bases from V and 10 from J, leaving 18 bases between them. Turning to this clonotype: What it binds is unknown. Since a much larger clone is just one base distant, this may be a read error.

The sample was blood. The chain recombines TRBV9 with TRBJ1-1; no clear D. This receptor was taken from a man aged 18 to 30 with Graves' ophthalmopathy. The chain's CDR3 is CASSVDSTEAVAFF. In nucleotides, the CDR3 is TGTGCCAGCAGCGTCGACTCTACAGAGGCTGTAGCTTTCTTT.